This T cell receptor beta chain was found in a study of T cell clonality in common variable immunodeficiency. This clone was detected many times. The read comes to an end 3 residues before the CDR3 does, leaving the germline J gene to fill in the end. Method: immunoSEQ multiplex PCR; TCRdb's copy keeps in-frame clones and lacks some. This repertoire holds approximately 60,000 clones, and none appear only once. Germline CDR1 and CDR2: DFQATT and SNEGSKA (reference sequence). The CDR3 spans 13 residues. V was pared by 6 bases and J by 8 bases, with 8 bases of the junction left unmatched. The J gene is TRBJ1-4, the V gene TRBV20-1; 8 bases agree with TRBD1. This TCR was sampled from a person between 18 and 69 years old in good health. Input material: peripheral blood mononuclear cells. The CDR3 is CSATSGGREKLFF. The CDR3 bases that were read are TGCAGTGCCACCTCAGGGGGCCGAGAAAAA.